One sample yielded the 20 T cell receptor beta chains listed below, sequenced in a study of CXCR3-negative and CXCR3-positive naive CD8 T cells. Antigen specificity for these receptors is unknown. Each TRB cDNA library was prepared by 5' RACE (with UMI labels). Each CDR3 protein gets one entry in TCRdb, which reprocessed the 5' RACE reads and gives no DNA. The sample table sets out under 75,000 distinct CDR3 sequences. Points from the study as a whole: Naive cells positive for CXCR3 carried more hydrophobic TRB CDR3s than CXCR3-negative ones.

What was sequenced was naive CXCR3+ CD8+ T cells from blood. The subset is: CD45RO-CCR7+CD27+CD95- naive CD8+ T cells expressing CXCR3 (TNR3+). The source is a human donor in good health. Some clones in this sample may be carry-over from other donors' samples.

CDR3 loop: CASRGQGAEANYGYTF. The genes are TRBV6-1 and TRBJ1-2; TCRdb selects TRBD1, and the lack of DNA leaves this call unchecked. Germline-derived CDR1 and CDR2 are MNHNS and SASEGT. This CDR3 spans 16 amino acids.

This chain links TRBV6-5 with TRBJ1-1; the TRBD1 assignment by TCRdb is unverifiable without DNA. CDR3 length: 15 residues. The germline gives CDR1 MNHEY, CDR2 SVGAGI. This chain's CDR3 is CASSYVAGGSTEAFF.

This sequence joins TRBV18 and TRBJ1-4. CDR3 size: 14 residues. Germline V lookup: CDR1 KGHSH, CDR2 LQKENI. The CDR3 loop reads CASSPPIGEEKLFF.

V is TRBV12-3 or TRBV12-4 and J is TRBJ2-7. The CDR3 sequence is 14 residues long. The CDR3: CASSPDPGSHEQYF.

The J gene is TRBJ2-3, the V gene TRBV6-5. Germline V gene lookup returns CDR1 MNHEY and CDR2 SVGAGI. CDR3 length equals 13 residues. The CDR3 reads CASSYSSMDTQYF.

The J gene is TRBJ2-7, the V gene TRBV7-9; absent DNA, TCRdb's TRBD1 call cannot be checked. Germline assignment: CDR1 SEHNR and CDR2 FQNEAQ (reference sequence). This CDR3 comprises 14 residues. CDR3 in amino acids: CASSLVGGNYEQYF.

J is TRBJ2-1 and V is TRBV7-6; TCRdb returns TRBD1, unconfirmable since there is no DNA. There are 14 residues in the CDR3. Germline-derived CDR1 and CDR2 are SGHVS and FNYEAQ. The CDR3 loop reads CASSRFTGGDEQFF.

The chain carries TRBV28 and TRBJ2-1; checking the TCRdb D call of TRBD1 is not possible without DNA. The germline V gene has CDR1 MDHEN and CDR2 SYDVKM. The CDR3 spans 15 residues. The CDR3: CASSSGSGGWDEQFF. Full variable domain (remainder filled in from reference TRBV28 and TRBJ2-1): DVKVTQSSRYLVKRTGEKVFLECVQDMDHENMFWYRQDPGLGLRLIYFSYDVKMKEKGDIPEGYSVSREKKERFSLILESASTNQTSMYLCASSSGSGGWDEQFFGPGTRLTVL.

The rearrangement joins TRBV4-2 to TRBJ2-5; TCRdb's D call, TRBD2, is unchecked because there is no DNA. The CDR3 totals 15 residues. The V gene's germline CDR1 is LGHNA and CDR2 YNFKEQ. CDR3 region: CASSRHRLEEETQYF.

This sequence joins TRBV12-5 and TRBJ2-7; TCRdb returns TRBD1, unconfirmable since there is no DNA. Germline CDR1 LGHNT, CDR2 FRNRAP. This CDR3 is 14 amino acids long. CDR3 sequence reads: CASGQWGTGSEQYF.

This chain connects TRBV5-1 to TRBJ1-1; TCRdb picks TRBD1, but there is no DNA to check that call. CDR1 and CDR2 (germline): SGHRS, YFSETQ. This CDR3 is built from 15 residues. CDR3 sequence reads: CASSLAGVGGTEAFF.

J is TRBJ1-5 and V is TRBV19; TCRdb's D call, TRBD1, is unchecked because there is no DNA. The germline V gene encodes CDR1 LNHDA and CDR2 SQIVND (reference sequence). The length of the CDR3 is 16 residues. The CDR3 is CASSIPTGRGAQPQHF.

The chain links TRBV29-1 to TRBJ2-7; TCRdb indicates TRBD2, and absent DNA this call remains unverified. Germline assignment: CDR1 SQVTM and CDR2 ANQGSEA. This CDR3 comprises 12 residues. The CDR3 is CSGLGGTYEQYF.

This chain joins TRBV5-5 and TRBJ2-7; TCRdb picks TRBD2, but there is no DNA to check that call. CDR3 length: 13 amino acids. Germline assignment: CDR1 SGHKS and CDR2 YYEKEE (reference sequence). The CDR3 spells CASSTSGLAEQYF.

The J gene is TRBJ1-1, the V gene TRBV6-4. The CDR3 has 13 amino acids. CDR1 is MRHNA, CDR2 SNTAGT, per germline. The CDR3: CASSDGENTEAFF.

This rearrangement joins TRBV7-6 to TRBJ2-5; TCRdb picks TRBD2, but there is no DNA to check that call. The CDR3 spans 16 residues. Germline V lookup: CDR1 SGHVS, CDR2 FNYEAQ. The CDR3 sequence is CASTFQGLAGQETQYF.

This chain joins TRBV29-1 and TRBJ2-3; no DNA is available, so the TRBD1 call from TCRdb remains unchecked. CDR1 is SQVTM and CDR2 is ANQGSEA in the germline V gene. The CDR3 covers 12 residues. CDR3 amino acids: CSSWTGYDTQYF.

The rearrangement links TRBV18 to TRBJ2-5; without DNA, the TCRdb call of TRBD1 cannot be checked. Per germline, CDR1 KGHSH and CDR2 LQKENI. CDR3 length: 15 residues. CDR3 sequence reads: CASSPGTQYQETQYF.

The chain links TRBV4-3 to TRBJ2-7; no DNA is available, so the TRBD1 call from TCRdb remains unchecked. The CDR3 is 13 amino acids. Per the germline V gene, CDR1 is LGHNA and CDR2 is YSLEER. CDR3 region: CASSQGVRTLQYF.

This CDR3 reads CASSALGTLGISYNEQFF. The rearrangement joins TRBV28 to TRBJ2-1. Germline lookup yields CDR1 MDHEN and CDR2 SYDVKM. This CDR3 has 18 residues. Together with reference TRBV28 and TRBJ2-1, the CDR3 gives the full variable domain: DVKVTQSSRYLVKRTGEKVFLECVQDMDHENMFWYRQDPGLGLRLIYFSYDVKMKEKGDIPEGYSVSREKKERFSLILESASTNQTSMYLCASSALGTLGISYNEQFFGPGTRLTVL.